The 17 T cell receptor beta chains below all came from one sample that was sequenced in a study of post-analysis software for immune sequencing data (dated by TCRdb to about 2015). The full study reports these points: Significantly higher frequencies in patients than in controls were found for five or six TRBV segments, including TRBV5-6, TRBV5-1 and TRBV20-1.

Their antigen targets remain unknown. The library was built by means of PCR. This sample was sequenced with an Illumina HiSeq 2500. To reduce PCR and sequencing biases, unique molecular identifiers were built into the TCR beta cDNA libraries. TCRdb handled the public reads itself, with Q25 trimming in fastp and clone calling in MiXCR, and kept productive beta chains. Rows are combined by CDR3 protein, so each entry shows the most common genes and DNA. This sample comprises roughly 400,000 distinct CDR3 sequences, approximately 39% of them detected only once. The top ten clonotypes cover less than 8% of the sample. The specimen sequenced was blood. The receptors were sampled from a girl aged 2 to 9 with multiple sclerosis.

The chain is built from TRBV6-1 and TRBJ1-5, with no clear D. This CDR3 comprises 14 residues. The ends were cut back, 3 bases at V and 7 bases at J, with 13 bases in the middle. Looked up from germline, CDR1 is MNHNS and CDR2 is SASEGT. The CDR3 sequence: CASSEGILNQPQHF. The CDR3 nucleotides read TGTGCCAGCAGTGAGGGGATCCTTAACCAGCCCCAGCATTTT.

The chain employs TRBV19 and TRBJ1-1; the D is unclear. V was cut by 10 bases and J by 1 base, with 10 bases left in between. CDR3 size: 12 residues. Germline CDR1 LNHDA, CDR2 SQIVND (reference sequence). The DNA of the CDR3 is TGTGCCACCGCGGACGGGAACACTGAAGCTTTCTTT. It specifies CATADGNTEAFF.

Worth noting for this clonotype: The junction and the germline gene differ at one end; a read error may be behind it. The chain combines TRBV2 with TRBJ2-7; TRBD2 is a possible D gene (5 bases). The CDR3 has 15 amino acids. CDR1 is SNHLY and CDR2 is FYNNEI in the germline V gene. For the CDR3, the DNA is TGTGCCAGCAGGGAGTCCCCGGGATTCTCCTACGAGCAGTGCTTC. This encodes CASRESPGFSYEQCF.

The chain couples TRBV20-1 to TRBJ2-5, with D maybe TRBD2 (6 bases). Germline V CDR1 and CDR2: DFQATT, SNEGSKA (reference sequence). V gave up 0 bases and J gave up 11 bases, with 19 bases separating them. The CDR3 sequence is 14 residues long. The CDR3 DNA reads TGCAGTGCTAGAGACCGGGGGACCATGGGGGAGCAGTACTTC. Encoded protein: CSARDRGTMGEQYF.

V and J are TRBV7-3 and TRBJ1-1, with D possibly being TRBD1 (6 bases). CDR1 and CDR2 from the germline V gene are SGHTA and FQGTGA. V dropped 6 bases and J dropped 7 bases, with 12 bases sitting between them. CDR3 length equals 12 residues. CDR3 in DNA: TGTGCCAGCAGAGGGGCAGGGGTTGAAGCTTTCTTT. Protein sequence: CASRGAGVEAFF.

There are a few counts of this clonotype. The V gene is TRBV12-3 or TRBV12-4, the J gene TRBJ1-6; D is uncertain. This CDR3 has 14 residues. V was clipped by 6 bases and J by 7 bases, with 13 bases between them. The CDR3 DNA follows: TGTGCCAGCAGGACCCAGGCTAACAATTCACCCCTCCACTTT. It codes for CASRTQANNSPLHF.

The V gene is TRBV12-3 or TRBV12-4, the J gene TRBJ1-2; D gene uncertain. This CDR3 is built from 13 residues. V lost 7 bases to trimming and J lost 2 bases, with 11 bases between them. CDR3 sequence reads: CASTPAPNYGYTF. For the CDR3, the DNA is TGTGCCAGCACCCCGGCGCCCAACTATGGCTACACCTTC.

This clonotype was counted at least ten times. CDR3 nucleotide sequence: TGTGCCAGCAGCTTGAGAACCTACGAGCAGTACTTC. Translating gives CASSLRTYEQYF. The rearrangement joins TRBV28 to TRBJ2-7; D is unclear. Germline CDR1 MDHEN, CDR2 SYDVKM. Trimming left V 6 bases short and J 2 bases short, with 8 bases between. The CDR3 consists of 12 residues.

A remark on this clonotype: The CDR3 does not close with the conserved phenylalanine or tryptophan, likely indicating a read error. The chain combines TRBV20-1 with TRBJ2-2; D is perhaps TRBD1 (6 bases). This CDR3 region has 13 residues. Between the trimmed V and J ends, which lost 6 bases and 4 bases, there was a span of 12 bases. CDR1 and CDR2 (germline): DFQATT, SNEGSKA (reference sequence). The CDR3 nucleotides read TGCAGTGCCCCCGGGACAACCACCGGGGAGCTGTTTTCT. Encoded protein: CSAPGTTTGELFS.

CDR3 coding DNA: TGTGCCAGCAGTGATGTGGGCAGGAGAACTCAGCCCCAGCATTTT. Protein sequence: CASSDVGRRTQPQHF. The V gene is TRBV6-1, the J gene TRBJ1-5, with unresolved D. The CDR3 covers 15 residues. V lost 3 bases and J 6 bases, leaving 15 bases between the germline ends. The V gene's germline CDR1 is MNHNS and CDR2 SASEGT.

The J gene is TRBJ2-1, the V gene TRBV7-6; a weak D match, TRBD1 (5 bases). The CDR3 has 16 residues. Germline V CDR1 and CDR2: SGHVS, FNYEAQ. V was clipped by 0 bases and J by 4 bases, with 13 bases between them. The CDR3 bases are TGTGCCAGCAGCTTAGCGGGGCAGATTGGTTACAATGAGCAGTTCTTC. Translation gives CASSLAGQIGYNEQFF.

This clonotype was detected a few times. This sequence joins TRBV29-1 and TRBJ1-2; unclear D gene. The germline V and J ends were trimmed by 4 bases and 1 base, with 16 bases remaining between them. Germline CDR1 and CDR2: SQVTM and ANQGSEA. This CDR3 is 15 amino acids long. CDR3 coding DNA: TGCAGCGTTGGGACCGAAAGTTTAATTAACTATGGCTACACCTTC. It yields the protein CSVGTESLINYGYTF.

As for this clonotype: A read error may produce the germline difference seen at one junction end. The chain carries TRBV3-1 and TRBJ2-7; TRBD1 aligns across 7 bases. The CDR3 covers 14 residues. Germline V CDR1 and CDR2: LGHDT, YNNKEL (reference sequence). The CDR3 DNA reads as TGTGTCAGCAGCCCACAGGGGCAGGAGTGCGAGCAGTACTTC. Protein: CVSSPQGQECEQYF.

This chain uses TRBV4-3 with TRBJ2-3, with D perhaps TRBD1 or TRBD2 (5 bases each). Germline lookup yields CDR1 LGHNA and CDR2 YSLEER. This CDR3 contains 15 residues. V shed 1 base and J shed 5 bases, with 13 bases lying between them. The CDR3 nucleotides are TGCGCCAGCAGCCAAGCCCCCCGGGGCGTAGATACGCAGTATTTT. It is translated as CASSQAPRGVDTQYF.

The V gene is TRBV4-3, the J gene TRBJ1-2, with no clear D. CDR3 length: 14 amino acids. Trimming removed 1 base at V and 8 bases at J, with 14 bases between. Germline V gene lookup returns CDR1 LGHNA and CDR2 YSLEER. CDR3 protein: CASSQGATLGGYTF. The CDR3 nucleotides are TGCGCCAGCAGCCAAGGGGCTACGCTTGGAGGCTACACCTTC.

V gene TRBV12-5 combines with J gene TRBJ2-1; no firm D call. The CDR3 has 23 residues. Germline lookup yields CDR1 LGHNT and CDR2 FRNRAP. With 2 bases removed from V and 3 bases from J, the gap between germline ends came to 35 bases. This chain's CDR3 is CASGLISGIWDRVPHADYNEQFF. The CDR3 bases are TGTGCTAGTGGTTTGATATCCGGAATCTGGGATCGAGTCCCACACGCAGACTACAATGAGCAGTTCTTC.

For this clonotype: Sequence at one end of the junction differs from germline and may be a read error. The CDR3 here is CGAGGMWAEQYF. The CDR3 nucleotides read TGCGGTGCTGGCGGGATGTGGGCCGAGCAGTACTTC. V usage is TRBV20-1 and J usage is TRBJ2-4; TRBD2 might be the D (6 bases). Near its end, the DNA agrees better with TRBJ2-7, so the J call may be wrong. CDR1 DFQATT and CDR2 SNEGSKA come from the germline V gene (reference sequence). The CDR3 length is 12 residues.